This T cell receptor (beta chain) was identified in a study of patients and donors after allogeneic stem cell transplantation. Each CDR3 protein is one row after TCRdb ran MiXCR on the RT-PCR reads. The sample lists approximately 140,000 distinct CDR3 sequences; 30% to 45% were seen once. The sequencing sample was made of blood, either unsorted or a sorted T cell fraction (not recorded which). The source of this sequence is a human donor who was either an allogeneic HSCT recipient or a stem cell or donor lymphocyte infusion donor (not recorded which). It is not recorded whose cells these are; they may come from a transplant donor.

The CDR3 here is CASSVPSSGLADNEQFF. The CDR3 DNA follows: TGTGCCAGCAGCGTACCCTCGTCCGGACTAGCGGACAATGAGCAGTTCTTC. The chain employs TRBV9 and TRBJ2-1, with 10 bases aligning to TRBD2. With 1 base clipped from V and 5 bases from J, the junction kept 9 bases outside the gene matches. The CDR3 runs 17 residues. Germline V gives CDR1 SGDLS, CDR2 YYNGEE.